These 7 T cell receptor beta chains were sequenced from one sample in a study of blood T cell repertoires in COVID-19. The assay was immunoSEQ multiplex PCR, and TCRdb's table has in-frame clones only and misses some. The sample contains about half a million clones, 70% to 90% of which appear only once. The sample taken for sequencing was peripheral blood. These receptors were obtained from a human donor in a cohort sampled during active COVID-19.

The V and J genes are TRBV7-2 and TRBJ1-5; maybe TRBD1 (6 bases). Trimming removed 2 bases from V and 4 bases from J, with 12 bases in between. The CDR3 is 15 residues long. Germline V CDR1 and CDR2: SGHTA, FQGNSA. The CDR3 sequence: CASSLLDSYNQPQHF. CDR3 bases: TGTGCCAGCAGCTTACTGGACAGCTATAATCAGCCCCAGCATTTT.

The V gene is TRBV9, the J gene TRBJ2-1, with a weak D call TRBD2 (7 bases). This CDR3 is built from 16 residues. V was pared by 4 bases and J by 0 bases, with 14 bases between. Germline V gene lookup returns CDR1 SGDLS and CDR2 YYNGEE. CDR3 protein: CASSQGRGSSYNEQFF. In DNA form, the CDR3 reads TGTGCCAGCAGCCAAGGGAGGGGGAGCTCCTACAATGAGCAGTTCTTC. The whole variable domain, filled in from reference TRBV9 and TRBJ2-1, reads DSGVTQTPKHLITATGQRVTLRCSPRSGDLSVYWYQQSLDQGLQFLIQYYNGEERAKGNILERFSAQQFPDLHSELNLSSLELGDSALYFCASSQGRGSSYNEQFFGPGTRLTVL.

The chain links TRBV7-9 to TRBJ1-1; D is unclear. CDR3 length equals 11 residues. Looked up from germline, CDR1 is SEHNR and CDR2 is FQNEAQ (reference sequence). Between the trimmed V and J ends, which lost 8 bases and 6 bases, there was a span of 10 bases. As DNA, the CDR3 is TGTGCCAGCCGCGAGGGCTCTGAAGCTTTCTTT. Encoded protein: CASREGSEAFF.

The rearrangement joins TRBV30 to TRBJ2-1; D perhaps matches TRBD2 (6 bases). CDR1 and CDR2 from the germline V gene are GTSNPN and SVGIG (reference sequence). V lost 0 bases, J lost 5 bases, and 11 bases lay in between. The CDR3 consists of 14 residues. CDR3 nucleotides: TGTGCCTGGAGTGTAATGGGACTTGACAATGAGCAGTTCTTC. It codes for CAWSVMGLDNEQFF. Full variable domain (missing parts from reference TRBV30 and TRBJ2-1): SQTIHQWPATLVQPVGSPLSLECTVEGTSNPNLYWYRQAAGRGLQLLFYSVGIGQISSEVPQNLSASRPQDRQFILSSKKLLLSDSGFYLCAWSVMGLDNEQFFGPGTRLTVL.

This chain joins TRBV9 and TRBJ2-7, with 7 nucleotides matching TRBD2. This CDR3 has 14 residues. J gave up 0 bases and V 3 bases, and 3 bases lay outside the gene matches. Germline CDR1 SGDLS, CDR2 YYNGEE. The DNA of the CDR3 is TGTGCCAGCAGCGCCAGCGGGACCTCCTACGAGCAGTACTTC. Translated: CASSASGTSYEQYF.

The V gene is TRBV2, the J gene TRBJ2-3, with a possible D match to TRBD1 (5 bases). This CDR3 region has 14 residues. Germline values: CDR1 SNHLY, CDR2 FYNNEI. V shed 4 bases and J shed 8 bases, with 16 bases lying between them. DNA for the CDR3: TGTGCCAGCAGTGTATTGACAGTCCGAAGTACGCAGTATTTT. Translating it yields CASSVLTVRSTQYF. Complete variable domain (other parts from reference TRBV2 and TRBJ2-3): EPEVTQTPSHQVTQMGQEVILRCVPISNHLYFYWYRQILGQKVEFLVSFYNNEISEKSEIFDDQFSVERPDGSNFTLKIRSTKLEDSAMYFCASSVLTVRSTQYFGPGTRLTVL.

The J gene is TRBJ2-7, the V gene TRBV7-2; D gene uncertain. This CDR3 contains 14 residues. V was trimmed by 5 bases and J by 0 bases, leaving 11 bases between them. Germline V gives CDR1 SGHTA, CDR2 FQGNSA. For the CDR3, the DNA is TGTGCCAGCAGCGGTGGCCAGCGCTCCTACGAGCAGTACTTC. It encodes CASSGGQRSYEQYF.